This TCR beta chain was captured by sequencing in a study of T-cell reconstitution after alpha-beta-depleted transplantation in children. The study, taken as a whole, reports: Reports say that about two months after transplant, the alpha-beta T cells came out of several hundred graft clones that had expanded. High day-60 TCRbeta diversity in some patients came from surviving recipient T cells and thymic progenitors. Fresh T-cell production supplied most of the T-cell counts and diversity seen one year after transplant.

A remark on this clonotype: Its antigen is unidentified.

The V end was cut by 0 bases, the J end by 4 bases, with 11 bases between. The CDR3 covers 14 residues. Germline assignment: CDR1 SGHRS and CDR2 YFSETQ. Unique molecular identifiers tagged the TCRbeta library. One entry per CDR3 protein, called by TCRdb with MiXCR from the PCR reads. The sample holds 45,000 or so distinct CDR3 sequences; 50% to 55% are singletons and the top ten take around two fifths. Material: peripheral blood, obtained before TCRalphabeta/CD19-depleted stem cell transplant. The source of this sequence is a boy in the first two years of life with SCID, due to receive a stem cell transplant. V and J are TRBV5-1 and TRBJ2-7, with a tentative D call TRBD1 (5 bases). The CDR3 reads CASSLAAREYEQYF. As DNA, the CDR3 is TGCGCCAGCAGCTTGGCAGCCAGGGAATACGAGCAGTACTTC.